The following is a T cell receptor (beta chain) sequence with its context. The antigen remains unidentified. This sample was taken from a study of cytomegalovirus exposure and HLA in healthy donors. Study outcomes and limitations: In a later analysis, DRB1 alleles had the most associated TCRs; HLA-C alleles the fewest.

The PCR had 60 Vbeta and 13 Jbeta primers. Sequencing used immunoSEQ multiplex PCR; TCRdb keeps in-frame clones, though not all of them. The sample has 45,000 to 75,000 clones, around three quarters seen once. The CDR3 runs to 14 residues. The germline V gene has CDR1 SGHRS and CDR2 YFSETQ. Trimming took 0 bases from V and 2 from J, leaving 8 bases between them. Specimen: PBMCs. The chain joins TRBV5-1 to TRBJ1-1; weak D call: TRBD1 (6 bases). The source is a woman aged 60-75 years in good health and CMV-seropositive. The CDR3 DNA reads as TGCGCCAGCAGCTTGGGACAGGTTAACACTGAAGCTTTCTTT. Translating it yields CASSLGQVNTEAFF.